Each of the 25 T cell receptor beta chains below was sequenced from the same sample in a study of shared clonotypes between healthy human individuals (dated by TCRdb to the early 2020s). Receptor libraries were prepared by the immunoSEQ multiplex PCR assay. TCRdb mirrors the immuneACCESS table, restricted to in-frame sequences. Some clones are absent from its copies; in checked studies, under half trace to an unresolved V gene, and the reason for the others is unknown. This sample comprises about 2.3 million clones, 80% to 95% of them detected only once. The ten most abundant clones make up about 0.39% of the sample. Source material: naive CD4+ T cells from PBMCs. The sample's cell subset or site label is to be understood as: CD45RA+ positively selected. These receptors all stem from a man between 18 and 35 years old in good health. Some clones in this sample may be carry-over from other donors' samples.

The V gene is TRBV7-3, the J gene TRBJ2-7; 7 nucleotides align to TRBD1. V was pared by 10 bases and J by 1 base, with 7 bases of the junction left unmatched. Per the germline V gene, CDR1 is SGHTA and CDR2 is FQGTGA. This CDR3 region has 13 residues. The CDR3 sequence is CATSEQGSYEQYF. The CDR3 nucleotides read TGTGCCACTTCTGAACAGGGGTCCTACGAGCAGTACTTC. The full variable domain, with the rest looked up from reference TRBV7-3 and TRBJ2-7, is GAGVSQTPSNKVTEKGKYVELRCDPISGHTALYWYRQSLGQGPEFLIYFQGTGAADDSGLPNDRFFAVRPEGSVSTLKIQRTERGDSAVYLCATSEQGSYEQYFGPGTRLTVT.

The CDR3 DNA reads TGTGCCAGCTCACCGGACAGGGGGCGGAATGAAAAACTGTTTTTT. The encoded protein is CASSPDRGRNEKLFF. V and J are TRBV18 and TRBJ1-4; 11 bases are a match to TRBD1. The V and J ends lost 3 bases and 5 bases, in that order; junction bases with no gene match: 2. The germline CDR1 and CDR2 sequences are KGHSH and LQKENI. This CDR3 has 15 residues.

Remarks on this clone: The sample contains more than one DNA sequence encoding this CDR3. The chain couples TRBV7-3 to TRBJ1-2, with D possibly being TRBD1 (6 bases). The CDR3 length is 13 residues. Germline CDR1 and CDR2: SGHTA and FQGTGA. Trimming removed 3 bases at V and 5 bases at J, with 10 bases between. CDR3 in amino acids: CASSLGRGYGYTF. CDR3 bases: TGTGCCAGCAGCTTGGGCAGGGGATATGGCTACACCTTC.

J is TRBJ2-3 and V is TRBV27; 8 positions agree with TRBD2. CDR3 size: 15 residues. The germline V gene encodes CDR1 MNHEY and CDR2 SMNVEV (reference sequence). J gave up 2 bases and V 8 bases, and 9 bases lay outside the gene matches. The CDR3 is CASWRREGITDTQYF. In DNA, the CDR3 is TGTGCCAGCTGGAGACGGGAGGGTATCACAGATACGCAGTATTTT.

The rearrangement uses TRBV6-5 and TRBJ2-1, with 9 bases aligning to TRBD2. V shed 6 bases and J 8 bases; nucleotides not matched to a gene: 11. Germline lookup yields CDR1 MNHEY and CDR2 SVGAGI. The CDR3 is 15 residues long. The CDR3 DNA reads TGTGCCAGCAGGGGAGCGGGAGGAAATCACGATGAGCAGTTCTTC. Translating it yields CASRGAGGNHDEQFF.

The V and J genes are TRBV7-3 and TRBJ1-2, with no clear D. Germline CDR1 SGHTA, CDR2 FQGTGA. The CDR3 is 13 amino acids. The V and J ends lost 3 bases and 7 bases respectively, with 12 bases between them. The CDR3 loop is CASSLGKFGGYTF. CDR3 coding DNA: TGTGCCAGCAGCTTGGGGAAGTTTGGTGGCTACACCTTC. The full variable domain, its missing parts supplied by reference TRBV7-3 and TRBJ1-2, is GAGVSQTPSNKVTEKGKYVELRCDPISGHTALYWYRQSLGQGPEFLIYFQGTGAADDSGLPNDRFFAVRPEGSVSTLKIQRTERGDSAVYLCASSLGKFGGYTFGSGTRLTVV.

The chain carries TRBV5-1 and TRBJ2-2; D not certain. Trimming pared 3 bases from V and 1 base from J, leaving 4 bases between. Germline V gene data show CDR1 as SGHRS and CDR2 as YFSETQ. CDR3 length equals 13 residues. The CDR3 coding sequence is TGCGCCAGCAGCTATAGGAACACCGGGGAGCTGTTTTTT. Protein sequence: CASSYRNTGELFF.

J is TRBJ1-1 and V is TRBV6-4; TRBD1 agrees at 7 bases. The CDR3 covers 15 residues. CDR1 and CDR2 from the germline V gene are MRHNA and SNTAGT. The trim removed 6 bases at V and 3 bases at J, leaving 10 bases unmatched. CDR3 nucleotide sequence: TGTGCCAGCAGCCATATCGGGACAGATCACACTGAAGCTTTCTTT. Protein: CASSHIGTDHTEAFF.

The chain employs TRBV5-4 and TRBJ1-2; 10 bases agree with TRBD1. Germline V gene sequence: CDR1 SGHNT, CDR2 YYREEE (reference sequence). This CDR3 contains 17 residues. The V gene end was trimmed by 1 base and the J gene end by 5 bases; junction bases not matched to a gene: 11. The CDR3 nucleotides read TGTGCCAGCAGCTTGTGGGACAGGGGTATGCGTTCTTATGGCTACACCTTC. The encoded protein is CASSLWDRGMRSYGYTF.

This clone was seen just once. V is TRBV28 and J is TRBJ2-5; 9 bases map to TRBD1. The CDR3 runs to 18 residues. Germline lookup yields CDR1 MDHEN and CDR2 SYDVKM. Trimming took 6 bases from V and 1 from J; bases not matched to a gene: 15. The CDR3 nucleotides read TGTGCCAGCAGATTCCTGACAGGGGGTGGGGATTTCCAAGAGACCCAGTACTTC. Encoded protein: CASRFLTGGGDFQETQYF.

This chain uses TRBV20-1 with TRBJ1-3, with unresolved D. CDR3 length: 11 residues. The ends were cut back, 5 bases at V and 7 bases at J, with 9 bases in the middle. In germline, CDR1 is DFQATT, CDR2 SNEGSKA (reference sequence). Written as DNA, the CDR3 is TGCAGTGCTGTTAGAAGGAACACCATATATTTT. The encoded protein is CSAVRRNTIYF.

The chain employs TRBV19 and TRBJ1-5; D gene uncertain. V lost 3 bases, J lost 3 bases, and 9 bases lay in between. Germline V CDR1 and CDR2: LNHDA, SQIVND (reference sequence). The CDR3 runs to 14 residues. DNA of the CDR3: TGTGCCAGTAGTATTGCCCGGCTCAATCAGCCCCAGCATTTT. It encodes CASSIARLNQPQHF.

The chain employs TRBV28 and TRBJ2-1; TRBD2 matches at 10 bases. The CDR3 has 14 amino acids. V dropped 5 bases and J dropped 10; count of bases not matched to a gene: 8. Germline V gene sequence: CDR1 MDHEN, CDR2 SYDVKM. Here the CDR3 reads CASSPGLAEYEQFF. The DNA of the CDR3 is TGTGCCAGCAGTCCTGGACTAGCGGAGTACGAGCAGTTCTTC. The whole variable domain, filled in from reference TRBV28 and TRBJ2-1, reads DVKVTQSSRYLVKRTGEKVFLECVQDMDHENMFWYRQDPGLGLRLIYFSYDVKMKEKGDIPEGYSVSREKKERFSLILESASTNQTSMYLCASSPGLAEYEQFFGPGTRLTVL.

This sequence joins TRBV5-4 and TRBJ2-1, with TRBD2 identical over 15 bases. Germline loops: CDR1 SGHNT, CDR2 YYREEE (reference sequence). The CDR3 covers 17 residues. With 0 bases clipped from V and 2 bases from J, the junction kept 0 bases outside the gene matches. Here the CDR3 DNA reads TGTGCCAGCAGCTTGGGGACTAGCGGGAGGGCCTACAATGAGCAGTTCTTC. Translated, it gives CASSLGTSGRAYNEQFF.

The chain couples TRBV7-2 to TRBJ2-5, with D unclear. The CDR3 extends over 12 amino acids. The V and J ends lost 4 bases and 5 bases respectively, with 8 bases between them. Germline CDR1 is SGHTA and CDR2 is FQGNSA. This CDR3 is CASSSGWETQYF. CDR3 in DNA: TGTGCCAGCAGCTCTGGGTGGGAGACCCAGTACTTC.

The chain carries TRBV4-2 and TRBJ2-5; D may match TRBD1 or TRBD2 (5 bases each). Looked up from germline, CDR1 is LGHNA and CDR2 is YNFKEQ. This CDR3 has 14 residues. V lost 4 bases and J lost 3, with 12 bases in between. The CDR3 spells CASSRSGQEETQYF. In DNA, the CDR3 is TGTGCCAGCAGCCGGTCGGGGCAGGAAGAGACCCAGTACTTC.

V gene TRBV5-1 combines with J gene TRBJ2-5, with 8 positions matching TRBD2. Trimming cost V 4 bases and J 4 bases; bases outside gene matches: 9. The CDR3 loop spans 15 amino acids. Germline V gene sequence: CDR1 SGHRS, CDR2 YFSETQ. CDR3 DNA: TGCGCCAGCAGCGTGGGTGGAAGCGGGAGAGAGACCCAGTACTTC. Its translation is CASSVGGSGRETQYF.

The chain links TRBV28 to TRBJ2-3; no clear D. Germline V gene data show CDR1 as MDHEN and CDR2 as SYDVKM. The V gene lost 0 bases and the J gene lost 5 bases, with 3 bases spanning the gap. CDR3 length: 12 residues. The CDR3 DNA is TGTGCCAGCAGTTTATGGGTAGATACGCAGTATTTT. Residues: CASSLWVDTQYF.

In the case of this clone: Other DNA sequences from this sample encode an identical CDR3 as well. The chain joins TRBV30 to TRBJ1-5, with D possibly TRBD1 on 5 matching bases. The CDR3 spans 14 residues. V was cut by 3 bases and J by 0 bases, with 9 bases left in between. Germline V gives CDR1 GTSNPN, CDR2 SVGIG (reference sequence). The CDR3 bases are TGTGCCTGGAGCCGGGGGGGTAGCAATCAGCCCCAGCATTTT. Protein: CAWSRGGSNQPQHF. The variable domain in full, with the rest retrieved from reference TRBV30 and TRBJ1-5, is SQTIHQWPATLVQPVGSPLSLECTVEGTSNPNLYWYRQAAGRGLQLLFYSVGIGQISSEVPQNLSASRPQDRQFILSSKKLLLSDSGFYLCAWSRGGSNQPQHFGDGTRLSIL.

The chain recombines TRBV7-2 with TRBJ2-7; D is uncertain. CDR1 and CDR2 (germline): SGHTA, FQGNSA. This CDR3 has 15 residues. Trimming pared 1 base from V and 1 base from J, leaving 11 bases between. The CDR3 nucleotides are TGTGCCAGCAGCTTAGTCTCTATAAATTCCTACGAGCAGTACTTC. This encodes CASSLVSINSYEQYF.

The chain joins TRBV6-6 to TRBJ2-1, with 12 bases matching TRBD2. J was trimmed by 5 bases and V by 6 bases; bases with no gene match: 5. CDR3 length equals 15 residues. Looked up from germline, CDR1 is MNHNY and CDR2 is SVGAGI (reference sequence). CDR3 loop: CASRFRLAGDNEQFF. The CDR3 DNA reads as TGTGCCAGCAGATTCCGACTAGCGGGGGACAATGAGCAGTTCTTC.

The rearrangement joins TRBV7-9 to TRBJ2-1; 10 bases agree with TRBD2. From germline, CDR1 is SEHNR and CDR2 FQNEAQ (reference sequence). This CDR3 comprises 19 residues. Losses at the gene ends were 0 bases for V and 0 bases for J; bases not matched to a gene: 8. The CDR3 DNA follows: TGTGCCAGCAGCTTAGCGCTAGCGGGAGTGCTGAGCTCCTACAATGAGCAGTTCTTC. This translates into CASSLALAGVLSSYNEQFF.

The V and J genes are TRBV5-1 and TRBJ2-7, with D unresolved. The germline gives CDR1 SGHRS, CDR2 YFSETQ. The length of the CDR3 is 14 residues. V was cut by 0 bases and J by 2 bases, with 9 bases left in between. The CDR3 bases are TGCGCCAGCAGCTTGGCCTGGAGAGCCTACGAGCAGTACTTC. Its translation is CASSLAWRAYEQYF.

The chain links TRBV5-4 to TRBJ1-4, with 7 bases that match TRBD1. This CDR3 comprises 14 residues. Germline V gene sequence: CDR1 SGHNT, CDR2 YYREEE (reference sequence). J lost 8 bases, V lost 0 bases, and 4 bases had no gene match. The chain's CDR3 is CASSLDRGYEKLFF. CDR3 bases: TGTGCCAGCAGCTTGGACAGGGGTTACGAAAAACTGTTTTTT.

V is TRBV25-1 and J is TRBJ1-6; 8 bases map to TRBD1. The V segment lost 3 bases and the J segment 8 bases; nucleotides outside the gene matches: 3. Germline assignment: CDR1 MGHDK and CDR2 SYGVNS. The length of the CDR3 is 14 residues. The CDR3, as DNA: TGTGCCAGCAGTGAGCAGGGGGCGTATTCACCCCTCCACTTT. It translates to CASSEQGAYSPLHF.